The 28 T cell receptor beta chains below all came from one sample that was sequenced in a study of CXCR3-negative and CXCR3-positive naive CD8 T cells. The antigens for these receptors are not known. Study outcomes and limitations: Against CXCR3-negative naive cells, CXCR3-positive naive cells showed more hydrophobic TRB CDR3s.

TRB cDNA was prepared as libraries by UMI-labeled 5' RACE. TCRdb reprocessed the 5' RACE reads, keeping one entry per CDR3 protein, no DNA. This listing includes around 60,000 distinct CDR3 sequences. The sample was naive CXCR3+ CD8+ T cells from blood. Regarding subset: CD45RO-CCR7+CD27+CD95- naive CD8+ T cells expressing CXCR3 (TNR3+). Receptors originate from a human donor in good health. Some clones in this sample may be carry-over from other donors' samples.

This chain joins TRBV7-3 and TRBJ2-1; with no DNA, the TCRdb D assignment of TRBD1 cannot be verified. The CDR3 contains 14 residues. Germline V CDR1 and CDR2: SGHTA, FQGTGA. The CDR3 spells CASSFMGQNNEQFF.

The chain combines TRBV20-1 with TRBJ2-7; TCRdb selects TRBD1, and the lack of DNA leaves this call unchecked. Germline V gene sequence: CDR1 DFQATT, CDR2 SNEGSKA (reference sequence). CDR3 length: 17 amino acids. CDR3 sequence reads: CSARPRAAGGNSYEQYF.

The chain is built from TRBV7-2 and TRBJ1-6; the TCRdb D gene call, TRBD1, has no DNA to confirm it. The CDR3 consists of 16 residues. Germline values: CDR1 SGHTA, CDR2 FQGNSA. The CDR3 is CASSPTGLPYNSPLHF.

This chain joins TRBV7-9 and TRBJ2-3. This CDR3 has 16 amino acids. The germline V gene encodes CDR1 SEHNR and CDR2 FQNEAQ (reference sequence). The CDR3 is CASSLAGDRGTDTQYF. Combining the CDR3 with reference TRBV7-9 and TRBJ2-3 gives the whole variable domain DTGVSQNPRHKITKRGQNVTFRCDPISEHNRLYWYRQTLGQGPEFLTYFQNEAQLEKSRLLSDRFSAERPKGSFSTLEIQRTEQGDSAMYLCASSLAGDRGTDTQYFGPGTRLTVL.

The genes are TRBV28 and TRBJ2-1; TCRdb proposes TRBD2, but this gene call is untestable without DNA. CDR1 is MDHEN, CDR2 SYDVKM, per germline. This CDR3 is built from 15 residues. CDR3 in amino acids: CASSWTPTSYNEQFF.

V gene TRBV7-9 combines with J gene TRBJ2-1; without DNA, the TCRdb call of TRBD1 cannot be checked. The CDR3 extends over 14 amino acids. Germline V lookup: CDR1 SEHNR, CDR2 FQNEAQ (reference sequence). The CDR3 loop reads CASGDSPTNNEQFF.

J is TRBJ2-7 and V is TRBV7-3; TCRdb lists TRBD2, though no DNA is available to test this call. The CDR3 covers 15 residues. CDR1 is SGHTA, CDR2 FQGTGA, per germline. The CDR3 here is CASSLNAEGWNEQYF.

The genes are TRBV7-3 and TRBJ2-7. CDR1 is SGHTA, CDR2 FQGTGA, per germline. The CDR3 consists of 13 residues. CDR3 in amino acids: CASSLTGFYEQYF.

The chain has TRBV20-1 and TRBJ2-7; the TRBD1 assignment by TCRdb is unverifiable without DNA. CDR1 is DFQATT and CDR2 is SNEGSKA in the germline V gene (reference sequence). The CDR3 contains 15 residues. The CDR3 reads CSARVKGQATYEQYF.

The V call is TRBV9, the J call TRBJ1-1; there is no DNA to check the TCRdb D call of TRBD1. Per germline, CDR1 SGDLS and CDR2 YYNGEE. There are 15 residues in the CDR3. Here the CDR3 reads CASSPRAGMNTEAFF.

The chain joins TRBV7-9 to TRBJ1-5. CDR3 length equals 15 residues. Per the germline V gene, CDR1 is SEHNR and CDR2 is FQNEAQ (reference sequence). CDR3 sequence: CASSPTKGSGQPQHF.

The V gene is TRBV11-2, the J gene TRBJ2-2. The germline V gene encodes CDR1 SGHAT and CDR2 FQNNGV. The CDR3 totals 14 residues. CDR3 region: CASSEDDIAGELFF.

This CDR3 reads CASSSAGGQFF. The chain uses TRBV5-8 and TRBJ2-1; TCRdb selects TRBD1, and the lack of DNA leaves this call unchecked. The CDR3 has 11 residues. The germline gives CDR1 SGHTS, CDR2 YDEGEE.

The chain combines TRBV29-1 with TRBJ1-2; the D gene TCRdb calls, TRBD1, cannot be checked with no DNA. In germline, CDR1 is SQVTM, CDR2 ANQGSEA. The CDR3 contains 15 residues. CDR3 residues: CSVEAKGQSNYGYTF.

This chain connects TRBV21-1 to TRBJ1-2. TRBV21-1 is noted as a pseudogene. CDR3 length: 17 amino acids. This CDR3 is CASSKVRRRPRNYGYTF.

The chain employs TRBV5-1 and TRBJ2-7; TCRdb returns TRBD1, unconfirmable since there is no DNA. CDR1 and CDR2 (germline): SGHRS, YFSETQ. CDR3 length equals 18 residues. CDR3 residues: CASSLDPPWTGTTYEQYF. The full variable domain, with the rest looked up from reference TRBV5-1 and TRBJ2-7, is KAGVTQTPRYLIKTRGQQVTLSCSPISGHRSVSWYQQTPGQGLQFLFEYFSETQRNKGNFPGRFSGRQFSNSRSEMNVSTLELGDSALYLCASSLDPPWTGTTYEQYFGPGTRLTVT.

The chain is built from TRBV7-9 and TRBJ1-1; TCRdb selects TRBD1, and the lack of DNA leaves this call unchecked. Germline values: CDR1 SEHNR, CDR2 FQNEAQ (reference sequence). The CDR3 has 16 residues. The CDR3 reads CASSGRTATMNTEAFF.

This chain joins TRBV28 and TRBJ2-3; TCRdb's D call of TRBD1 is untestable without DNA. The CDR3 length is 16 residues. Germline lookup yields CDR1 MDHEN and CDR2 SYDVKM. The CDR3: CASSSGTGYFTDTQYF.

CDR3 protein: CASSYSNGAGNTIYF. The V call is TRBV6-5, the J call TRBJ1-3. The length of the CDR3 is 15 residues. Germline V gene lookup returns CDR1 MNHEY and CDR2 SVGAGI.

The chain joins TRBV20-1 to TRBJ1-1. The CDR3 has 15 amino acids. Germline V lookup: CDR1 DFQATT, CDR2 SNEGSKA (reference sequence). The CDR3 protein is CSAMRLGSGSPEAFF.

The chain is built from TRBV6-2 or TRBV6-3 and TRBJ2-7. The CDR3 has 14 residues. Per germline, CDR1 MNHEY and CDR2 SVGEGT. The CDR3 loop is CASNPAGSSYEQYF.

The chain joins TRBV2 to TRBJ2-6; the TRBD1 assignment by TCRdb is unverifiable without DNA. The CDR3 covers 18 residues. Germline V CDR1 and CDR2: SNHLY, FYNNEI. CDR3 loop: CASSVQGVLTSGANVLTF.

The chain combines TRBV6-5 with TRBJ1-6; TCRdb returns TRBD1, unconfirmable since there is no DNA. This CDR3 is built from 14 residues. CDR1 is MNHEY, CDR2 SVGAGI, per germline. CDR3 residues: CASSYSRGDSPLHF.

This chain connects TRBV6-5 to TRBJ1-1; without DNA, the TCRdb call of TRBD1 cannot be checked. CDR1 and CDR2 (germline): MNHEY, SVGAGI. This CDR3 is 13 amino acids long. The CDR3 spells CASSLPGRTEAFF.

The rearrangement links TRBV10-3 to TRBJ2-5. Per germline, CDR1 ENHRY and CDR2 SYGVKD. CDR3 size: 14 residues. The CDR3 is CAISEEVSWETQYF.

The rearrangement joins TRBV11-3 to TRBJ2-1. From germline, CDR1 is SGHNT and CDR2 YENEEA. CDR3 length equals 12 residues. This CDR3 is CASSLEANEQFF.

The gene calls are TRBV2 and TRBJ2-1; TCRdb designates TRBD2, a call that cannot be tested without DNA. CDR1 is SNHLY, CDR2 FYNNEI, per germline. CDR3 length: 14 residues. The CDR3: CASTGLAGGHEQFF. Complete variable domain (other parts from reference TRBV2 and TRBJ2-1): EPEVTQTPSHQVTQMGQEVILRCVPISNHLYFYWYRQILGQKVEFLVSFYNNEISEKSEIFDDQFSVERPDGSNFTLKIRSTKLEDSAMYFCASTGLAGGHEQFFGPGTRLTVL.

This chain's CDR3 is CASSQEGTASYEQYF. This rearrangement joins TRBV4-2 to TRBJ2-7; TCRdb's D call, TRBD1, is unchecked because there is no DNA. This CDR3 contains 15 residues. CDR1 and CDR2 (germline): LGHNA, YNFKEQ.